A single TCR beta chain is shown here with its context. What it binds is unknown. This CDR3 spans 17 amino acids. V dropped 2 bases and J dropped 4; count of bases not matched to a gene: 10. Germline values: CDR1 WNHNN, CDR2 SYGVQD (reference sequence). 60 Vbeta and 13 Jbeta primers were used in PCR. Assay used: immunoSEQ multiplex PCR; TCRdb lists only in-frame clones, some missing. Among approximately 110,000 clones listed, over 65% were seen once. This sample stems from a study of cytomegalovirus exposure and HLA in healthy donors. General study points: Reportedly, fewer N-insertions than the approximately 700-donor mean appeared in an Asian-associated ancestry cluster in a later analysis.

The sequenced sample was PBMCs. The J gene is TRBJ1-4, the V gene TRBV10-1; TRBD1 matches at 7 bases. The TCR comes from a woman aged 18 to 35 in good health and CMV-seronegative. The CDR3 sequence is CASSESTGEVGNEKLFF. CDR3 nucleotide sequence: TGCGCCAGCAGTGAGAGTACAGGGGAGGTGGGTAATGAAAAACTGTTTTTT.